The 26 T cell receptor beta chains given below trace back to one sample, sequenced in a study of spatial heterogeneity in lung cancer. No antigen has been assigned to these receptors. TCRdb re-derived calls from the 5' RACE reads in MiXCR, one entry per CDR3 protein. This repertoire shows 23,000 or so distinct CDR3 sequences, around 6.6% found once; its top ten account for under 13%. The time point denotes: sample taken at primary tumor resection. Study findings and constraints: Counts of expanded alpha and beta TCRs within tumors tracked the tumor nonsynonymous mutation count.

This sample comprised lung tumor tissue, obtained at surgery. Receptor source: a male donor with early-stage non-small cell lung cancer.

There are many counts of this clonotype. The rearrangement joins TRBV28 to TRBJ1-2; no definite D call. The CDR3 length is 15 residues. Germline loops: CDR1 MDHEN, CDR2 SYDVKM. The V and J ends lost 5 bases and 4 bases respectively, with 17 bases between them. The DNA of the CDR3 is TGTGCCAGCAGTACCATACGGACGGACCGCTATGGCTACACCTTC. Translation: CASSTIRTDRYGYTF.

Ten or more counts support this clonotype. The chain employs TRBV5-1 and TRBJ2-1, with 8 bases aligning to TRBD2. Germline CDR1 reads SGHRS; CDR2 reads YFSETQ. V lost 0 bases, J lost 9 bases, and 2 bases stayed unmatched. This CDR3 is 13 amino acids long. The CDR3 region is CASSLVGTSEQFF. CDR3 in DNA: TGCGCCAGCAGCTTGGTCGGGACTAGTGAGCAGTTCTTC.

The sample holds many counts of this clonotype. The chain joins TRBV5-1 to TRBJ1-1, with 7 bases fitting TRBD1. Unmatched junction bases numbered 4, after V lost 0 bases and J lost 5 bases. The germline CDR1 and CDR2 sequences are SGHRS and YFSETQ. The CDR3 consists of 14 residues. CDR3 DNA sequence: TGCGCCAGCAGCTTGGCCGGGACAGAGACTGAAGCTTTCTTT. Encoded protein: CASSLAGTETEAFF.

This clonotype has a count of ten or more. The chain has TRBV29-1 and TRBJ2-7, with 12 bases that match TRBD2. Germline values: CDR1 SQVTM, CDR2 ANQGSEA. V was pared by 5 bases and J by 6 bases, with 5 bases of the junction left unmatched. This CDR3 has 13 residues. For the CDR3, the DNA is TGCAGCGTTATGACTAGCGGGAGAGGCGAGCAGTACTTC. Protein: CSVMTSGRGEQYF.

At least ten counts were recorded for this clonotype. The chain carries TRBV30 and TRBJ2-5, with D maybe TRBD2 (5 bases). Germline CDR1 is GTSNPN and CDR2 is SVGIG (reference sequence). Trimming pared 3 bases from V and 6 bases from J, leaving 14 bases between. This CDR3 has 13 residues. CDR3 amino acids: CAWRYSGIKTQYF. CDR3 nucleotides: TGTGCCTGGAGGTACTCGGGGATAAAGACCCAGTACTTC.

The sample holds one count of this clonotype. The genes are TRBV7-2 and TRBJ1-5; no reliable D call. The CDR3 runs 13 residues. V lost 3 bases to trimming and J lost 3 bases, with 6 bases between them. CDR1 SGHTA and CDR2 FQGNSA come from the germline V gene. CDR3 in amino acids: CASSLWDNQPQHF. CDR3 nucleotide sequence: TGTGCCAGCAGCTTGTGGGACAATCAGCCCCAGCATTTT.

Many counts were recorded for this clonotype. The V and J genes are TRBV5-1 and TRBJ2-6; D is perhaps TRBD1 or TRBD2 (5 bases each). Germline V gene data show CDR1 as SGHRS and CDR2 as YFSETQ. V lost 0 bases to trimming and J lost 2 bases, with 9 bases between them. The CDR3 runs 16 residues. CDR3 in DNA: TGCGCCAGCAGCTTGGATAGAGGGGCTGGGGCCAACGTCCTGACTTTC. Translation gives CASSLDRGAGANVLTF.

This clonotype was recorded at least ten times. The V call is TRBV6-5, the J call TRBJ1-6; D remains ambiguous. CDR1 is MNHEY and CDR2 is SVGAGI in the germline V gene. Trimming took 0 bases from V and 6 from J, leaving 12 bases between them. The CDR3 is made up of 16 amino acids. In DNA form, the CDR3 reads TGTGCCAGCAGTTACTCGATCCAGAGAACTAATTCACCCCTCCACTTT. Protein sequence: CASSYSIQRTNSPLHF.

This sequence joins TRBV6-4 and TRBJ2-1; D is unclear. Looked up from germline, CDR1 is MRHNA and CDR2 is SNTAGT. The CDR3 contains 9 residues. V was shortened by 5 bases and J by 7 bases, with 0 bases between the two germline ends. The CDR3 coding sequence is TGTGCCAGCAGTAATGAGCAGTTCTTC. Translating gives CASSNEQFF.

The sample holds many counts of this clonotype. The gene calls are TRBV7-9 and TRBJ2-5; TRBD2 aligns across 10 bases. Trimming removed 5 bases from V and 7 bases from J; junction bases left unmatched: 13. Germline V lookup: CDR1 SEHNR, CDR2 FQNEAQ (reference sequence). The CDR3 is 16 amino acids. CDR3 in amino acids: CASSPGTSELLGTQYF. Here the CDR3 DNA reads TGTGCCAGCAGCCCCGGGACTAGCGAGTTGCTGGGGACCCAGTACTTC.

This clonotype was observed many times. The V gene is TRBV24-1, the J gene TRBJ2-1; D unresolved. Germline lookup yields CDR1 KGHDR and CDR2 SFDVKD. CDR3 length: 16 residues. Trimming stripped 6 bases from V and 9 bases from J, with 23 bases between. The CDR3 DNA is TGTGCCACCAGTAGCCCGACCGGAGACACCTGGGTTGAGCAGTTCTTC. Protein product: CATSSPTGDTWVEQFF.

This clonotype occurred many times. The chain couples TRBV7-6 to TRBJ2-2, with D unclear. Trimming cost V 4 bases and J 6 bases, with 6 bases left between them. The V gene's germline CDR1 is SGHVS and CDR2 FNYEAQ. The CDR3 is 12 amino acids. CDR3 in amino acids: CASSSLAGELFF. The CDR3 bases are TGTGCCAGCAGCTCATTAGCCGGGGAGCTGTTTTTT.

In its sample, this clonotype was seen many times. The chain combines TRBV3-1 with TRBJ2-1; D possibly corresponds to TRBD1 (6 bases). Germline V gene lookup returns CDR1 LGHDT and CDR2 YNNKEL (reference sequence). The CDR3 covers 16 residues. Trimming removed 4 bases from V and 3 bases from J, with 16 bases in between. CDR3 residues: CASSPIGQSLYNEQFF. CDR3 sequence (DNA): TGTGCCAGCAGCCCCATCGGACAGTCCCTCTACAATGAGCAGTTCTTC.

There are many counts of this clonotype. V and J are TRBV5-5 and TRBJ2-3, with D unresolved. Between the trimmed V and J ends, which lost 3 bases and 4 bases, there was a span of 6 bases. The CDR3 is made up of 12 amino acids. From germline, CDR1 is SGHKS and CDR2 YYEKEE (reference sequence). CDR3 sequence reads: CASSSPADTQYF. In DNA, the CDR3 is TGTGCCAGCAGCTCCCCAGCAGATACGCAGTATTTT.

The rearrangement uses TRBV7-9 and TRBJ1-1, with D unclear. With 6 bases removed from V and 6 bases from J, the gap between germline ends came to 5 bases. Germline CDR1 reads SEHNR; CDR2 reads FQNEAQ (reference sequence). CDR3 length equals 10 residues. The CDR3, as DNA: TGTGCCAGCAGGGAGGCTGAAGCTTTCTTT. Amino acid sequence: CASREAEAFF.

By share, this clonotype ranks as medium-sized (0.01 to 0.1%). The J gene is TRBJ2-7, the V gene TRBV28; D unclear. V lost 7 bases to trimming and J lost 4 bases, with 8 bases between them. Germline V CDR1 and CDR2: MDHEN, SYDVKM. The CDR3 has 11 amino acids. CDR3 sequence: CASTELYEQYF. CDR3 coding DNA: TGTGCCAGCACGGAGCTTTACGAGCAGTACTTC.

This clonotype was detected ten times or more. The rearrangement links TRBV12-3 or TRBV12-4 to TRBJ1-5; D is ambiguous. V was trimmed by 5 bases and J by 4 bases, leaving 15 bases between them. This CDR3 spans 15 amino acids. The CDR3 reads CASSTLMGGNQPQHF. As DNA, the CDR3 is TGTGCCAGCAGTACCCTGATGGGAGGGAATCAGCCCCAGCATTTT.

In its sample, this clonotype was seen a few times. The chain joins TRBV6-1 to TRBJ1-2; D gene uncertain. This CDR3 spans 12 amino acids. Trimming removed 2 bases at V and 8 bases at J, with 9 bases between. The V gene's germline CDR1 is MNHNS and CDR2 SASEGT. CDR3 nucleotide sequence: TGTGCCAGCAGTGAAACGAGGTACGGCTACACCTTC. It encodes CASSETRYGYTF.

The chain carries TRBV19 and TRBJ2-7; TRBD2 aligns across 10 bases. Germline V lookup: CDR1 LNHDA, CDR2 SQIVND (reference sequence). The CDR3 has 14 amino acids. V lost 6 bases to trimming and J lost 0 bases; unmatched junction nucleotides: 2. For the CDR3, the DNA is TGTGCCAGTAGCCCTAGCGGGAGCTCCTACGAGCAGTACTTC. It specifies CASSPSGSSYEQYF.

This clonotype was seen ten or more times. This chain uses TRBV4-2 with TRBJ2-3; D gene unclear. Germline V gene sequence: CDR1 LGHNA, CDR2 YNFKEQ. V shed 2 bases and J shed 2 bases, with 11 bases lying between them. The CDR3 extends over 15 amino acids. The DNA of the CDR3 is TGTGCCAGCAGCCAAACCCAGACCTTCACAGATACGCAGTATTTT. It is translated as CASSQTQTFTDTQYF.

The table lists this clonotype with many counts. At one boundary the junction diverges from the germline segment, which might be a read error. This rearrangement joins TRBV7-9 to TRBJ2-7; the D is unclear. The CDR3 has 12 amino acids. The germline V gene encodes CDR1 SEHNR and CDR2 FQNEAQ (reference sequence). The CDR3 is CASSFDSHEQYF. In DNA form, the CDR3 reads TGTGCCAGCAGCTTCGACTCCCACGAGCAGTACTTC. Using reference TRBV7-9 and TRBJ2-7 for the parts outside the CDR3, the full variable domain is DTGVSQNPRHKITKRGQNVTFRCDPISEHNRLYWYRQTLGQGPEFLTYFQNEAQLEKSRLLSDRFSAERPKGSFSTLEIQRTEQGDSAMYLCASSFDSHEQYFGPGTRLTVT.

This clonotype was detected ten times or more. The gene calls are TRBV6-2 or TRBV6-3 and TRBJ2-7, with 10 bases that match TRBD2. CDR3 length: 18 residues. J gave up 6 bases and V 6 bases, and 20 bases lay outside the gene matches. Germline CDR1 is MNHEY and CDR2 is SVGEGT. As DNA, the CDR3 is TGTGCCAGCAGGGGTTCCCTCCTAGGCCTAGCGGGAGTCCTCGAGCAGTACTTC. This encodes CASRGSLLGLAGVLEQYF.

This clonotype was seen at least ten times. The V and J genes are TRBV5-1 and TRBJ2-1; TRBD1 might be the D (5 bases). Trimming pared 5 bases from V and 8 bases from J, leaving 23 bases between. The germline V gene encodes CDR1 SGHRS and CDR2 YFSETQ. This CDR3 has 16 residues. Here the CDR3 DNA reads TGCGCCAGCAGGGCCCAGACAGCCTCCTCTGTCGATGAGCAGTTCTTC. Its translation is CASRAQTASSVDEQFF.

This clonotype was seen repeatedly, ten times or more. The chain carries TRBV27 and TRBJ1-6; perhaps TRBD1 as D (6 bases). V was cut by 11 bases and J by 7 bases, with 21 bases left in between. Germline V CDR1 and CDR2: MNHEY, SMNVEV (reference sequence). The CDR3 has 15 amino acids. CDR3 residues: CAVGGGAGANSPLHF. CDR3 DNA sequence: TGTGCCGTTGGAGGGGGGGCAGGGGCAAATTCACCCCTCCACTTT.

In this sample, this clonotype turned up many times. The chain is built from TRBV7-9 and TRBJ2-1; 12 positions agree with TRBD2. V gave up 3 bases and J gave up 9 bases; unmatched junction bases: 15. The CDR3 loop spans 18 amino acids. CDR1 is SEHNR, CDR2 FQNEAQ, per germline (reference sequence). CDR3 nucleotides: TGTGCCAGCAGCTTTAGCGTACCGCTAGCGGGGGGGCAGGTTGAGCAGTTCTTC. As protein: CASSFSVPLAGGQVEQFF.

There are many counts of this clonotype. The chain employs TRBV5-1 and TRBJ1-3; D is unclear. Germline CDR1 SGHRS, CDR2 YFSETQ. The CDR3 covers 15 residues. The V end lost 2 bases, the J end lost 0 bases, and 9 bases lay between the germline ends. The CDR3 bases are TGCGCCAGCAGCTTTAACGCGAACTCTGGAAACACCATATATTTT. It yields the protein CASSFNANSGNTIYF.